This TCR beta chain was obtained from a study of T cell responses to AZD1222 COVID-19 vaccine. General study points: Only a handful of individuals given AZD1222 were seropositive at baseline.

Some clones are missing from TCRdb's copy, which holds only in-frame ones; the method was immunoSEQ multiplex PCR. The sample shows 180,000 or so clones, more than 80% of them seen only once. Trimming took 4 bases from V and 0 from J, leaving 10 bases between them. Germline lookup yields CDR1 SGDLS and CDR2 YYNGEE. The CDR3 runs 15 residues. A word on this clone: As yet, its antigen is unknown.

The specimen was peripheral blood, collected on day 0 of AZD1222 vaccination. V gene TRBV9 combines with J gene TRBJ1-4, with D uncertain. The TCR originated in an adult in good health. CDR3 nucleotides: TGTGCCAGCAGCTCAGGCACTTCAACTAATGAAAAACTGTTTTTT. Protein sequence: CASSSGTSTNEKLFF. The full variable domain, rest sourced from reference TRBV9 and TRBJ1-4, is DSGVTQTPKHLITATGQRVTLRCSPRSGDLSVYWYQQSLDQGLQFLIQYYNGEERAKGNILERFSAQQFPDLHSELNLSSLELGDSALYFCASSSGTSTNEKLFFGSGTQLSVL.